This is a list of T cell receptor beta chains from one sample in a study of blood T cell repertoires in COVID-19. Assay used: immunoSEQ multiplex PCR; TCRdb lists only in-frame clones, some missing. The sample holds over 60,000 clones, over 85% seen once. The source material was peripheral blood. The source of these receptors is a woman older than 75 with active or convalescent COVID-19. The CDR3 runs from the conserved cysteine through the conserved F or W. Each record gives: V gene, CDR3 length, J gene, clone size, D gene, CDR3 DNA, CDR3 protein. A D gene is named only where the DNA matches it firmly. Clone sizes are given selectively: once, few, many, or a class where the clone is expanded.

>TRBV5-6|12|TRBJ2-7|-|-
TGTGCCAGCAACCAGGGAACCTACGAGCAGTACTTC
CASNQGTYEQYF
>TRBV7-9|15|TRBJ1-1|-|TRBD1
TGTGCCAGCAGTCCCAGGGGGAGAGGAGACACTGAAGCTTTCTTT
CASSPRGRGDTEAFF
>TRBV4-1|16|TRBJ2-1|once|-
TGCGCCAGCAGCCAAGTTGTAGCGCCAGCATACAATGAGCAGTTCTTC
CASSQVVAPAYNEQFF
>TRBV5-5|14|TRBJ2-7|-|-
TGTGCCAGCAGCTTAGGCTGGGTCGGGGTAGAGCAGTACTTC
CASSLGWVGVEQYF
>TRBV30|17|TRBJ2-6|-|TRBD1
TGTGCCTGGAGTAGGGGGCGGGCCAGCTCTGGGGCCAACGTCCTGACTTTC
CAWSRGRASSGANVLTF
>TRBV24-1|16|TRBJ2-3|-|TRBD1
TGTGCCACCAGTGATTCGGGGACAGGGTTGCCAGATACGCAGTATTTT
CATSDSGTGLPDTQYF
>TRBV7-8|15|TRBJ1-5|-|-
TGTGCCAGCAGCCCGGGGACAAATCAACTCCAGCCCCAGCATTTT
CASSPGTNQLQPQHF
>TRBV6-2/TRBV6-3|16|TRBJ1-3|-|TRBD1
TGTGCCAGCAGTTCTGGACAGGGGTCTTTTCGGAACACCATATATTTT
CASSSGQGSFRNTIYF
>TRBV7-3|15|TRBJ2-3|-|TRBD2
TGTGCCAGCAGCTTCGGAGGCGGGGGGGCCGATACGCAGTATTTT
CASSFGGGGADTQYF
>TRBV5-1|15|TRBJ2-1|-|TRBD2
TGCGCCAGCAGCTTGGTGGCTAGCGGGGGGGCGGAGCAGTTCTTC
CASSLVASGGAEQFF
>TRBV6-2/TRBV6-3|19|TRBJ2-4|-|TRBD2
TGTGCCAGCAGTCCCGGGACTAGCGCGGGAAGCGCGGCCAAAAACATTCAGTACTTC
CASSPGTSAGSAAKNIQYF
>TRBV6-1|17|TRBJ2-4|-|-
TGTGCCAGCAGTGACCCCGGGGGAATCAGAGCCAAAAACATTCAGTACTTC
CASSDPGGIRAKNIQYF
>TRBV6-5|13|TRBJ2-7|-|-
TGTGCCAGCAGTTACTCGCCCAACGGCGAGCAGTACTTC
CASSYSPNGEQYF
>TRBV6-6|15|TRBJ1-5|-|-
TGTGCCAGCAGTTACTCCCGACAGATTAATCAGCCCCAGCATTTT
CASSYSRQINQPQHF
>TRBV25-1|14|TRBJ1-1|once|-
TGTGCCAGCAGTGGACGGGACAAGAACACTGAAGCTTTCTTT
CASSGRDKNTEAFF
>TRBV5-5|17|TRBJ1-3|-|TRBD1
TGTGCCAGCACCAACCAAGGGGGCGGTCACTCTGGAAACACCATATATTTT
CASTNQGGGHSGNTIYF
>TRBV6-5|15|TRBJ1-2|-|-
TGTGCCAGCAGCAGCAATAGGGGGAAGGTCAAGGGCTACACCTTC
CASSSNRGKVKGYTF
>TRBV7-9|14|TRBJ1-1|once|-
TGTGCCAGCAGCTACAAAACTATTAACACTGAAGCTTTCTTT
CASSYKTINTEAFF
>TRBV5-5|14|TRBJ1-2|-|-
TGTGCCAGCAGCGTCTCACAGGGCCGGTATGGCTACACCTTC
CASSVSQGRYGYTF
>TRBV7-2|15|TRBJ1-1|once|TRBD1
TGTGCCAGCAGCCCCCGGGGACAGGGGTTCACTGAAGCTTTCTTT
CASSPRGQGFTEAFF
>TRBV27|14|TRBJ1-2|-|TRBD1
TGTGCCAGCAGTTTAGGACAGGGAGGATATGGCTACACCTTC
CASSLGQGGYGYTF
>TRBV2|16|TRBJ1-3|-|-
TGTGCCAGCAGTGAGCGCAGGCCCCACTCTGGAAACACCATATATTTT
CASSERRPHSGNTIYF
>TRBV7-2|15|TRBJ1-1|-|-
TGTGCCAGCAGCCCAGGCGGGGGCGGAGCCACTGAAGCTTTCTTT
CASSPGGGGATEAFF
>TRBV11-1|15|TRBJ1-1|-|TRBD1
TGTGCCAGCAGCTCTTCCGGGACAGCGAACACTGAAGCTTTCTTT
CASSSSGTANTEAFF
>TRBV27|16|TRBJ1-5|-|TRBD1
TGTGCCAGCAGTTTACGCTTAACAGGGGGCGATCAGCCCCAGCATTTT
CASSLRLTGGDQPQHF
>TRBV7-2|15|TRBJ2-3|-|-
TGTGCCAGCAGCCGCCGACTTTCGAGCACAGATACGCAGTATTTT
CASSRRLSSTDTQYF
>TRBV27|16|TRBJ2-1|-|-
TGTGCCAGCGACATTACCCTGACAGGCCTCTACAATGAGCAGTTCTTC
CASDITLTGLYNEQFF
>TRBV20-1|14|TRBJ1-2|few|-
TGCAGTGCTAGTGGACAGTATATTAACTATGGCTACACCTTC
CSASGQYINYGYTF
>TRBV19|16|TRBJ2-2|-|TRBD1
TGTGCCAGTAGTCCCTCGAGGACAGGGGGCACCGGGGAGCTGTTTTTT
CASSPSRTGGTGELFF
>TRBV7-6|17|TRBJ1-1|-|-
TGTGCCAGCAGCTTAGCGCCGGGGAGAGGTGTCGACACTGAAGCTTTCTTT
CASSLAPGRGVDTEAFF
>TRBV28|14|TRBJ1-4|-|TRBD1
TGTGCCAGCAGTTTGAGGCAGGGGGCTAGAAAACTGTTTTTT
CASSLRQGARKLFF
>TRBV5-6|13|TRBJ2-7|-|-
TGTGCCAGTAAGAGGCTAGAGAACTACGAGCAGTACTTC
CASKRLENYEQYF
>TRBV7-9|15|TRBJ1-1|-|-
TGTGCCAGCAGCTTAGTTAGCGGTAGGAACACTGAAGCTTTCTTT
CASSLVSGRNTEAFF
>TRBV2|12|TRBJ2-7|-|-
TGTGCCAGCAGTGAAGCTAGTTACGAGCAGTACTTC
CASSEASYEQYF
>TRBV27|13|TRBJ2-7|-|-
TGTGCCAGCAGCCCACAGGGACCCTACGAGCAGTACTTC
CASSPQGPYEQYF
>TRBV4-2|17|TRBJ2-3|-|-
TGTGCCAGCAGCCAAGGCCCAGCGGGTAGTAGGCCAGATACGCAGTATTTT
CASSQGPAGSRPDTQYF
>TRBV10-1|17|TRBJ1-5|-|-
TGCGCCAGCAGTGGGCGGTGGGCCCTGGGAGTCAATCAGCCCCAGCATTTT
CASSGRWALGVNQPQHF
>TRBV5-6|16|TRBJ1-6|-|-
TGTGCCAGCAGCTGGACCAACCGGGGATATAATTCACCCCTCCACTTT
CASSWTNRGYNSPLHF
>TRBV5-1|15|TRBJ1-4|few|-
TGCGCCAGCAGCTCTGGGACTGATAACAATGAAAAACTGTTTTTT
CASSSGTDNNEKLFF
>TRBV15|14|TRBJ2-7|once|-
TGTGCCACCAGCAGAGAGCCAGGGGCCTACGAGCAGTACTTC
CATSREPGAYEQYF
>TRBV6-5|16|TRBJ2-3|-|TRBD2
TGTGCCAGCAGTTACTCGGTAGCGGGGTACACAGATACGCAGTATTTT
CASSYSVAGYTDTQYF